This TCR beta chain was profiled in a study of T-cell reconstitution after alpha-beta-depleted transplantation in children. Researchers prepared the TCRbeta library using unique molecular identifiers, the study reports. TCRdb itself ran the PCR reads through MiXCR, one entry per CDR3 protein. Altogether 200,000 to 250,000 distinct CDR3 sequences are present, approximately 12% being singletons, with the ten largest covering 2% to 3%. This clonotype appeared a few times. This CDR3 has 18 amino acids. Trimming cost V 0 bases and J 7 bases, with 21 bases left between them. This chain connects TRBV6-7 to TRBJ2-2; D uncertain. TRBV6-7 belongs to the ORF category, with a function that is uncertain. This TCR came from a human donor who donated a stem cell graft to a child with acute lymphoblastic leukemia. This material consisted of PBMCs from the stem cell graft donor, taken from the stem cell graft. The CDR3 bases are TGTGCCAGCAGTTACTCGAAATCTAGAACCCTTGAAAACGGGGAGCTGTTTTTT. Amino acid sequence: CASSYSKSRTLENGELFF.